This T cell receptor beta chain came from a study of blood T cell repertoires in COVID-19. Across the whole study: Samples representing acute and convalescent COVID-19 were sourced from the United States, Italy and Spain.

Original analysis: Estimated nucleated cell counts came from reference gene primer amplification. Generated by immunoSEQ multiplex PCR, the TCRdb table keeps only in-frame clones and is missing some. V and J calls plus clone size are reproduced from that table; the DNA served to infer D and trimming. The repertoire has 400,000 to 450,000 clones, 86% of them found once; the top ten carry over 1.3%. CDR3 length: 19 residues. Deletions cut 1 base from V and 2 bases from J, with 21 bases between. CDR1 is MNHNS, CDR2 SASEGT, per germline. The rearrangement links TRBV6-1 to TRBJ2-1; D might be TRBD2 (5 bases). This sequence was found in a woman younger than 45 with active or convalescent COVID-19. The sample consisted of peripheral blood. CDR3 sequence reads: CASSEVTPGQRMPYNEQFF. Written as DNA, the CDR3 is TGTGCCAGCAGTGAAGTTACACCCGGCCAGCGGATGCCCTACAATGAGCAGTTCTTC.